This T cell receptor beta chain is from a study of blood T cells in healthy people across ages. Then a second PCR, running about 6 to 12 cycles, was carried out with a sample-barcoded 5' primer and a J-beta primer mix. TCRdb re-called the 5' RACE reads with MiXCR, one entry per CDR3 protein. The repertoire holds 800,000 to 950,000 distinct CDR3 sequences, with almost 30% as singletons. Germline V gives CDR1 LGHNA, CDR2 YSLEER. The V and J ends lost 4 bases and 4 bases, in that order; junction bases with no gene match: 11. This CDR3 contains 17 residues. Study findings and constraints: Unsorted PBMCs ruled out conclusive naive versus antigen-experienced comparison.

This clonotype was recorded a few times. Antigen specificity is unknown. This sample was also put to use in a study of T cells of mothers and their children. As reported in that work: Over 9.5 million TCR beta CDR3 reads were obtained from each mother, and roughly 3 million from each child.

Sequences were obtained from blood. This TCR was recovered from a woman between 40 and 55 years old in good health. V is TRBV4-3 and J is TRBJ2-3; 10 bases match TRBD1. CDR3 coding DNA: TGCGCCAGCAGCCGCTACACTGGGACAGGGGAATCAGATACGCAGTATTTT. It is translated as CASSRYTGTGESDTQYF.